This passage covers 13 T cell receptor beta chains from one sample sequenced in a study of blood T cell repertoires in COVID-19. Produced via immunoSEQ multiplex PCR; TCRdb's table is partial and in-frame only. The sample has roughly 130,000 clones; roughly 80% are singletons. Sequencing was done on a sample of peripheral blood. The receptors shown here come from a man in his 70s with acute or convalescent COVID-19.

The chain is built from TRBV5-1 and TRBJ2-2, with a tentative D call TRBD1 (5 bases). Germline assignment: CDR1 SGHRS and CDR2 YFSETQ. Deletions cut 1 base from V and 0 bases from J, with 7 bases between. The CDR3 runs 15 residues. The CDR3: CASSLRGTNTGELFF. The CDR3 nucleotides read TGCGCCAGCAGCTTGAGGGGCACGAACACCGGGGAGCTGTTTTTT.

V is TRBV19 and J is TRBJ2-2, with D possibly matching TRBD2 (6 bases). The CDR3 has 16 residues. Per germline, CDR1 LNHDA and CDR2 SQIVND (reference sequence). Deletions cut 7 bases from V and 0 bases from J, with 15 bases between. In nucleotides, the CDR3 is TGTGCCAGTAATTACATAAGACTAGCGAACACCGGGGAGCTGTTTTTT. Protein sequence: CASNYIRLANTGELFF.

The chain is built from TRBV6-5 and TRBJ2-3; the match to TRBD2 covers 10 bases. This CDR3 comprises 16 residues. Germline lookup yields CDR1 MNHEY and CDR2 SVGAGI. With 3 bases clipped from V and 5 bases from J, the junction kept 8 bases outside the gene matches. The CDR3 nucleotides are TGTGCCAGCAGTTATCCCAGCGGGGGGGCCGTAGATACGCAGTATTTT. Encoded protein: CASSYPSGGAVDTQYF.

The chain uses TRBV9 and TRBJ1-5; TRBD1 agrees at 9 bases. V lost 4 bases to trimming and J lost 0 bases; unmatched junction nucleotides: 17. This CDR3 is built from 20 residues. Germline CDR1 and CDR2: SGDLS and YYNGEE. The chain's CDR3 is CASSSHHRDREENSNQPQHF. CDR3 coding DNA: TGTGCCAGCAGCTCCCATCACCGGGACAGGGAAGAGAATAGCAATCAGCCCCAGCATTTT.

V gene TRBV10-3 combines with J gene TRBJ1-1, with D maybe TRBD1 (6 bases). Between the trimmed V and J ends, which lost 5 bases and 11 bases, there was a span of 21 bases. There are 14 residues in the CDR3. Germline lookup yields CDR1 ENHRY and CDR2 SYGVKD. CDR3 region: CAISSTQGRTSAFF. CDR3 coding DNA: TGTGCCATCAGTTCCACCCAGGGGCGGACAAGCGCTTTCTTT.

CDR3 residues: CASSLPGQGRNQPQHF. CDR3 nucleotide sequence: TGTGCCAGCAGTTTACCGGGACAGGGGAGGAATCAGCCCCAGCATTTT. This chain links TRBV28 with TRBJ1-5; 10 bases map to TRBD1. CDR1 and CDR2 from the germline V gene are MDHEN and SYDVKM. CDR3 length equals 16 residues. The junction had 5 bases not matched to a gene; V was cut back by 2 bases and J by 4 bases.

This clone is a singleton in its sample. The chain couples TRBV28 to TRBJ1-4; TRBD1 aligns across 7 bases. This CDR3 has 15 residues. Germline CDR1 MDHEN, CDR2 SYDVKM. Trimming at V came to 6 bases and at J to 11 bases, leaving 15 bases not matched to a gene. DNA of the CDR3: TGTGCCAGCAGATATAGACAGGGCCCGACGGAGAAACTGTTTTTT. This codes for CASRYRQGPTEKLFF.

This chain connects TRBV20-1 to TRBJ1-2, with D possibly TRBD1 on 6 matching bases. The CDR3 contains 11 residues. V was clipped by 5 bases and J by 3 bases, with 7 bases between them. Germline CDR1 is DFQATT and CDR2 is SNEGSKA (reference sequence). The CDR3 reads CSARTDYGYTF. Here the CDR3 DNA reads TGCAGTGCTCGGACAGACTATGGCTACACCTTC.

This clone was observed once. The gene calls are TRBV30 and TRBJ1-2; D uncertain. Germline-derived CDR1 and CDR2 are GTSNPN and SVGIG (reference sequence). The CDR3 contains 12 residues. With 3 bases removed from V and 4 bases from J, the gap between germline ends came to 9 bases. The CDR3 sequence is CAWRQTFYGYTF. The DNA of the CDR3 is TGTGCCTGGAGACAGACCTTCTATGGCTACACCTTC. Based on the CDR3 plus reference TRBV30 and TRBJ1-2, the full variable domain is SQTIHQWPATLVQPVGSPLSLECTVEGTSNPNLYWYRQAAGRGLQLLFYSVGIGQISSEVPQNLSASRPQDRQFILSSKKLLLSDSGFYLCAWRQTFYGYTFGSGTRLTVV.

V usage is TRBV4-2 and J usage is TRBJ2-7, with unresolved D. The V end lost 0 bases, the J end lost 5 bases, and 5 bases lay between the germline ends. Germline V lookup: CDR1 LGHNA, CDR2 YNFKEQ. CDR3 length: 12 amino acids. The CDR3 sequence is CASSQEGHEQYF. The DNA of the CDR3 is TGTGCCAGCAGCCAAGAGGGCCACGAGCAGTACTTC.

The chain uses TRBV20-1 and TRBJ2-2; the D is unclear. Germline V gene data show CDR1 as DFQATT and CDR2 as SNEGSKA (reference sequence). CDR3 length: 13 residues. V was cut by 3 bases and J by 0 bases, with 5 bases left in between. The CDR3 loop is CSASPSNTGELFF. The CDR3 DNA reads TGCAGTGCTAGTCCTTCGAACACCGGGGAGCTGTTTTTT.

The chain is built from TRBV24-1 and TRBJ2-2; 8 bases agree with TRBD1. The trim removed 9 bases at V and 0 bases at J, leaving 2 bases unmatched. Looked up from germline, CDR1 is KGHDR and CDR2 is SFDVKD. The CDR3 runs to 14 residues. The CDR3, as DNA: TGTGCCACCCAGGGACAGGCGAACACCGGGGAGCTGTTTTTT. Residues: CATQGQANTGELFF.

This clone was found many times. The gene calls are TRBV27 and TRBJ1-5; D possibly corresponds to TRBD1 (5 bases). The V end was cut by 6 bases, the J end by 7 bases, with 13 bases between. Germline CDR1 and CDR2: MNHEY and SMNVEV (reference sequence). The CDR3 runs 13 residues. Here the CDR3 reads CASRPWGDQPQHF. In nucleotides, the CDR3 is TGTGCCAGCAGGCCCTGGGGGGACCAGCCCCAGCATTTT.